This entry is about one TCR beta chain. What it recognizes is unknown. The data stem from a study of cytotoxic CD8 clonotypes in ibrutinib-treated CLL. The overall study: Of a cohort that held about a dozen relapsed/refractory and some 14 treatment-naive patients, around 18 were IGHV unmutated. General study results and limits: Once treatment began, public clonotypes, which were uncommon, contracted or stayed stable. Clonality, elevated at ibrutinib response, dropped back toward baseline at progression. Baseline-level clonality went beyond age-matched healthy donors and moved in step with circulating CD8+ T-cell counts.

This CDR3 comprises 19 residues. Germline V gene data show CDR1 as SEHNR and CDR2 as FQNEAQ (reference sequence). V was clipped by 0 bases and J by 3 bases, with 18 bases between them. Assay used: immunoSEQ multiplex PCR; TCRdb lists only in-frame clones, some missing. Among approximately 190,000 clones, more than 65% were seen once, and the ten largest hold about 6.2%. The TCR originated in a human donor with chronic lymphocytic leukemia. The V and J genes are TRBV7-9 and TRBJ1-6; tentative D call: TRBD1 (6 bases). The specimen comprised PBMCs, sampled after 12 months of ibrutinib treatment. This chain's CDR3 is CASSLARLGQSIYNSPLHF. CDR3 in DNA: TGTGCCAGCAGCTTAGCGCGCCTTGGACAGTCCATCTATAATTCACCCCTCCACTTT.